The sequence of this TCR beta chain was determined in a study of T cell responses to AZD1222 COVID-19 vaccine. Generated by immunoSEQ multiplex PCR, the TCRdb table keeps only in-frame clones and is missing some. The table has about 120,000 clones, roughly nine tenths seen once; the top ten hold 2.4%. This clone was picked up a small number of times. This CDR3 region has 13 residues. Germline values: CDR1 MNHEY, CDR2 SMNVEV (reference sequence). V shed 5 bases, J shed 10 bases, and the junction held 7 bases outside the gene matches. This receptor was taken from an adult in good health. Sequencing was performed on peripheral blood, taken on day 0 of AZD1222 vaccination. The chain is built from TRBV27 and TRBJ2-1, with TRBD2 matching over 8 bases. The CDR3 region has the DNA TGTGCCAGCAGTCTGGGACTAGATACCGAGCAGTTCTTC. Its translation: CASSLGLDTEQFF.